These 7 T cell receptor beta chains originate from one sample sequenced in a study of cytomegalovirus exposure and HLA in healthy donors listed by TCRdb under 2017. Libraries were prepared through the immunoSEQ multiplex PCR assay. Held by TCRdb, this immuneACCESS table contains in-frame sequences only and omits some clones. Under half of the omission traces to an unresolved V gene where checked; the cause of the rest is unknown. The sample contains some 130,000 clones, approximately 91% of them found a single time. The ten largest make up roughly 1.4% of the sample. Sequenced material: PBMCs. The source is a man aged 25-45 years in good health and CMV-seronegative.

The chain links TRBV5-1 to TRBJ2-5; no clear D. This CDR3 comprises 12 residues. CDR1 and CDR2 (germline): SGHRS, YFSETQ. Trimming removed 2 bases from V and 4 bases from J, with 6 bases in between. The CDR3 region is CASSFGGETQYF. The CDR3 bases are TGCGCCAGCAGCTTCGGCGGAGAGACCCAGTACTTC.

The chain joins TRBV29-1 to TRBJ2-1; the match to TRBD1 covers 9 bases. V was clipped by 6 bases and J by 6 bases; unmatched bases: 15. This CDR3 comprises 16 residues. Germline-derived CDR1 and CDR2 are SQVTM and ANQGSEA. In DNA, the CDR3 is TGCAGCGTCTCTAGCCCGGGACAGGGACGTTCCAATGAGCAGTTCTTC. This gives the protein CSVSSPGQGRSNEQFF.

CDR3: CASSLRTGGGLAGGEQYF. CDR3 bases: TGTGCCAGCAGCTTAAGAACAGGGGGGGGACTAGCGGGAGGAGAGCAGTACTTC. The rearrangement joins TRBV13 to TRBJ2-7; 15 bases are a match to TRBD2. The CDR3 runs 18 residues. After removal of 2 bases from V and 7 bases from J, the junction contained 12 bases not matched to a gene. Germline V lookup: CDR1 PRHDT, CDR2 FYEKMQ (reference sequence). Drawing the rest from reference TRBV13 and TRBJ2-7, the complete variable domain is AAGVIQSPRHLIKEKRETATLKCYPIPRHDTVYWYQQGPGQDPQFLISFYEKMQSDKGSIPDRFSAQQFSDYHSELNMSSLELGDSALYFCASSLRTGGGLAGGEQYFGPGTRLTVT.

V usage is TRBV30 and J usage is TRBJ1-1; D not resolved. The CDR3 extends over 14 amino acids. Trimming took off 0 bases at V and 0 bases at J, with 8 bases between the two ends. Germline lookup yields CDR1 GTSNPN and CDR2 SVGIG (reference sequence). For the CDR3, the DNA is TGTGCCTGGAGTGTTTTCGGTCTGAACACTGAAGCTTTCTTT. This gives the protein CAWSVFGLNTEAFF.

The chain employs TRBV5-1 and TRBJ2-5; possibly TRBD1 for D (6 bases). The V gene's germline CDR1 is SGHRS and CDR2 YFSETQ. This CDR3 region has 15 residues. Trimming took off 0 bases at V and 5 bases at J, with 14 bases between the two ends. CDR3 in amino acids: CASSLGAGVSETQYF. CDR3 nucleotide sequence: TGCGCCAGCAGCTTGGGTGCAGGGGTATCGGAGACCCAGTACTTC.

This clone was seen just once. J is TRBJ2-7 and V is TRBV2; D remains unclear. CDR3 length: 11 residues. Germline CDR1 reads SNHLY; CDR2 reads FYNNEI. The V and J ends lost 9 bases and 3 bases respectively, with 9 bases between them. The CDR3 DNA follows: TGTGCCAGTCGAACATACTACGAGCAGTACTTC. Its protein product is CASRTYYEQYF.

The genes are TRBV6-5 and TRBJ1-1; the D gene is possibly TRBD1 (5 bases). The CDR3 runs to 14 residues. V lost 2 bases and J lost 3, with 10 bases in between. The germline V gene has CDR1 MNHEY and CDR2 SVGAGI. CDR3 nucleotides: TGTGCCAGCAGTTACGACAGTATTTACACTGAAGCTTTCTTT. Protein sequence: CASSYDSIYTEAFF.